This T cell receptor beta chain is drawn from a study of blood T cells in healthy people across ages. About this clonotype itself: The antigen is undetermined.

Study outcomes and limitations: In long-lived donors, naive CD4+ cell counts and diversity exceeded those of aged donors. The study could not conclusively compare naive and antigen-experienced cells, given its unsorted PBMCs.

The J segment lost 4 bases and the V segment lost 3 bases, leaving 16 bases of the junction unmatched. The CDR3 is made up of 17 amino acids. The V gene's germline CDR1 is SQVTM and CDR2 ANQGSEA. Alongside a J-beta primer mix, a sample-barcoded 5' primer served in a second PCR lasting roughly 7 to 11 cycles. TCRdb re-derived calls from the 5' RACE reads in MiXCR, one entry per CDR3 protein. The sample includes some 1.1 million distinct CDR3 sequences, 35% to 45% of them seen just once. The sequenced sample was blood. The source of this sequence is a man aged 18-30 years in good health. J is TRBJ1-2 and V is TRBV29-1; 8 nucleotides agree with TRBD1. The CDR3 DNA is TGCAGCGTTGACTTTCGGGCAGGGGGCCCCTTTGGCTATGGCTACACCTTC. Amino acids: CSVDFRAGGPFGYGYTF.